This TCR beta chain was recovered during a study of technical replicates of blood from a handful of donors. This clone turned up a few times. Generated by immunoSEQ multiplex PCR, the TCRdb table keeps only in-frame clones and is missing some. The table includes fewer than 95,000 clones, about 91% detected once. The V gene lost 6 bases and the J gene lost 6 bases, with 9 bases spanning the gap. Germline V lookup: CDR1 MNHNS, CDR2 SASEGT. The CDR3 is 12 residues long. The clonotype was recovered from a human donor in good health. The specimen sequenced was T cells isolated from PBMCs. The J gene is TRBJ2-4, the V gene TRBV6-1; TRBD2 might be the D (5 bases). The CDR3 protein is CASSLGGNIQYF. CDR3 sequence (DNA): TGTGCCAGCAGCCTAGGAGGAAACATTCAGTACTTC.